In its sample, the clone carrying this TCR beta chain was seen many times. The CDR3 consists of 12 residues. CDR1 MNHEY and CDR2 SVGEGT come from the germline V gene. Deletions cut 9 bases from V and 10 bases from J, with 16 bases between. Single cDNA molecules in the library carried unique molecular identifiers attached during preparation. TCRdb re-derived calls from the RACE reads in MiXCR, one entry per CDR3 protein. This sample has about 39,000 distinct CDR3 sequences, with under 15% found just once. This specimen comes from a study of human T cells and chemical hapten exposure. Time point indicated: pre-sensitization, week 0. Noted treatment: therapeutic diphenylcyclopropenone sensitization with weekly scalp DPC.

The genes are TRBV6-2 or TRBV6-3 and TRBJ2-1; D remains unclear. This sequence was found in a woman in her 30s with alopecia areata. Some clones in this sample may be carry-over from other donors' samples. The sequenced sample was whole blood, obtained in connection with sensitization to the hapten diphenylcyclopropenone (DPC). The CDR3 nucleotides read TGTGCCAGTGGGCGCGTCCGACAAGAGCAGTTCTTC. This sequence encodes CASGRVRQEQFF.